These 15 T cell receptor beta chains came from one sample sequenced in a study of shared clonotypes between healthy human individuals (dated by TCRdb to 2018 to 2020). The library was built by means of the immunoSEQ multiplex PCR assay. The table was pulled from immuneACCESS by TCRdb, which kept in-frame rearrangements only. Such tables lose some clones; where checked, under half of the loss comes from unresolved V genes, and the rest has no known cause. Counted in this sample were around 2,100,000 clones; approximately 94% of them appeared once. The ten largest clonotypes hold roughly 1% of the sample. CD8 naive samples were obtained by positive selection for CCR7 among CD45RO-negative cells, yielding a CD45RA+CCR7+ population from which TemRA cells were excluded. Sequencing was carried out using naive CD8+ T cells sorted from blood. Explained via the paper, the cell subset or site label denotes: CD45RA+CCR7+. These TCRs come from a man aged 18-30 years in good health.

The V and J genes are TRBV19 and TRBJ2-7; no clear D gene. Germline lookup yields CDR1 LNHDA and CDR2 SQIVND (reference sequence). V was pared by 6 bases and J by 3 bases, with 15 bases between. This CDR3 region has 14 residues. This chain's CDR3 is CASSTDSAYYEQYF. CDR3 DNA sequence: TGTGCCAGTAGCACAGACTCGGCTTACTACGAGCAGTACTTC.

A remark on this clone: Other nucleotide sequences in the sample specify the same CDR3. The genes are TRBV5-6 and TRBJ2-1, with D perhaps TRBD1 or TRBD2 (5 bases each). CDR3 length equals 12 residues. Germline CDR1 SGHDT, CDR2 YYEEEE. Trimming cost V 4 bases and J 7 bases, with 9 bases left between them. In DNA, the CDR3 is TGTGCCAGCAGCGTTGGGGGTAATGAGCAGTTCTTC. This sequence encodes CASSVGGNEQFF.

The count of this clone is one. The chain joins TRBV9 to TRBJ1-1; D gene unclear. The CDR3 contains 12 residues. The V end lost 4 bases, the J end lost 2 bases, and 6 bases lay between the germline ends. Per the germline V gene, CDR1 is SGDLS and CDR2 is YYNGEE. The CDR3 nucleotides read TGTGCCAGCAGCCCCTATAACACTGAAGCTTTCTTT. Protein product: CASSPYNTEAFF.

The chain carries TRBV29-1 and TRBJ2-6, with TRBD1 matching over 10 bases. The V gene end was trimmed by 4 bases and the J gene end by 2 bases; junction bases not matched to a gene: 14. The CDR3 loop spans 19 amino acids. CDR1 SQVTM and CDR2 ANQGSEA come from the germline V gene. The CDR3 sequence is CSVGGILGQGPTGANVLTF. CDR3 DNA sequence: TGCAGCGTTGGTGGAATTTTGGGACAGGGGCCAACTGGGGCCAACGTCCTGACTTTC.

The chain is built from TRBV7-9 and TRBJ2-7; possible D gene TRBD2, 7 bases. The ends were cut back, 8 bases at V and 0 bases at J, with 14 bases in the middle. CDR3 size: 14 residues. The germline V gene has CDR1 SEHNR and CDR2 FQNEAQ (reference sequence). CDR3 sequence (DNA): TGTGCCAGCTCCAAGGGGGGGACCTCCTACGAGCAGTACTTC. It translates to CASSKGGTSYEQYF.

CDR3 sequence (DNA): TGTGCCAGCAGTTGGTCTAGCGGGACCTACGAGCAGTACTTC. Its protein product is CASSWSSGTYEQYF. The chain combines TRBV27 with TRBJ2-7, with TRBD2 matching over 9 bases. The germline CDR1 and CDR2 sequences are MNHEY and SMNVEV (reference sequence). Losses at the gene ends were 4 bases for V and 2 bases for J; bases not matched to a gene: 3. This CDR3 spans 14 amino acids.

This clone appeared once. The chain carries TRBV29-1 and TRBJ1-2, with 9 bases that match TRBD1. V lost 2 bases, J lost 4 bases, and 11 bases stayed unmatched. Germline V CDR1 and CDR2: SQVTM, ANQGSEA. This CDR3 contains 16 residues. As DNA, the CDR3 is TGCAGCGTTGAACCGGCGGCACAGGGGGCAACCTATGGCTACACCTTC. It yields the protein CSVEPAAQGATYGYTF.

The chain employs TRBV5-1 and TRBJ2-7; TRBD1 matches 8 bases. CDR1 and CDR2 (germline): SGHRS, YFSETQ. V lost 0 bases, J lost 2 bases, and 4 bases stayed unmatched. The CDR3 has 15 amino acids. The chain's CDR3 is CASSLGWTGTYEQYF. CDR3 DNA: TGCGCCAGCAGCTTGGGGTGGACAGGGACCTACGAGCAGTACTTC. Filled out from reference TRBV5-1 and TRBJ2-7, the complete variable domain reads KAGVTQTPRYLIKTRGQQVTLSCSPISGHRSVSWYQQTPGQGLQFLFEYFSETQRNKGNFPGRFSGRQFSNSRSEMNVSTLELGDSALYLCASSLGWTGTYEQYFGPGTRLTVT.

Comment on this clone: Other DNA sequences in this sample translate to the same CDR3. The CDR3 reads CASSEGLAAYNEQFF. The CDR3 coding sequence is TGTGCCAGCAGTGAGGGACTAGCGGCATACAATGAGCAGTTCTTC. J is TRBJ2-1 and V is TRBV2, with 11 bases lining up with TRBD2. This CDR3 spans 15 amino acids. Germline values: CDR1 SNHLY, CDR2 FYNNEI. V trimming: 3 bases; J trimming: 4 bases; junction bases outside the gene matches: 2.

On this clone itself: This sample also contains other DNA sequences that code for the same CDR3. The genes are TRBV4-1 and TRBJ2-7; a possible D gene is TRBD2 (6 bases). V was cut by 1 base and J by 1 base, with 11 bases left in between. Germline CDR1 MGHRA, CDR2 YSYEKL. This CDR3 has 15 residues. As DNA, the CDR3 is TGCGCCAGCAGCCAAGGGGCCAGCGGGTCCTACGAGCAGTACTTC. It codes for CASSQGASGSYEQYF.

This clone was seen once. CDR3: CASSQTFGGREKLFF. CDR3 nucleotide sequence: TGTGCCAGCAGCCAAACCTTCGGGGGTCGCGAAAAACTGTTTTTT. The chain links TRBV14 to TRBJ1-4, with TRBD1 as a possible D gene (5 bases). The CDR3 runs to 15 residues. Germline V gene lookup returns CDR1 SGHDN and CDR2 FVKESK. V was shortened by 2 bases and J by 8 bases, with 15 bases between the two germline ends.

CDR3 amino acids: CASSWTAYEQYF. The DNA for the CDR3 is TGTGCCAGCAGCTGGACAGCCTACGAGCAGTACTTC. The V gene is TRBV7-9, the J gene TRBJ2-5; D possibly corresponds to TRBD1 (6 bases). Near its end, the DNA agrees better with TRBJ2-7, so the J call may be wrong. The CDR3 runs to 12 residues. The V gene's germline CDR1 is SEHNR and CDR2 FQNEAQ (reference sequence).

This clone was detected once. The chain employs TRBV6-5 and TRBJ2-1, with 7 bases lining up with TRBD1. The length of the CDR3 is 12 residues. Germline V gives CDR1 MNHEY, CDR2 SVGAGI. V was clipped by 7 bases and J by 6 bases; unmatched bases: 3. CDR3 amino acids: CASKPGGNEQFF. CDR3 nucleotide sequence: TGTGCCAGCAAGCCAGGGGGCAATGAGCAGTTCTTC.

This chain joins TRBV9 and TRBJ2-3; no clear D. V lost 3 bases to trimming and J lost 2 bases, with 7 bases between them. Germline CDR1 reads SGDLS; CDR2 reads YYNGEE. CDR3 length: 13 residues. CDR3 region: CASSGLPTDTQYF. Here the CDR3 DNA reads TGTGCCAGCAGCGGACTCCCCACAGATACGCAGTATTTT.

Note on this clone: The junction differs from germline at one of its ends, possibly a read error. The chain employs TRBV6-1 and TRBJ2-3; 8 bases are shared with TRBD2. The CDR3 totals 13 residues. The germline V gene encodes CDR1 MNHNS and CDR2 SASEGT. This CDR3 is CATSRGGRDTQYF. CDR3 bases: TGTGCCACCAGTCGGGGGGGCAGAGATACGCAGTATTTT.